Reported below is one TCR beta chain. What it recognizes is unknown. Germline-derived CDR1 and CDR2 are DFQATT and SNEGSKA (reference sequence). V gave up 6 bases and J gave up 6 bases; unmatched junction bases: 10. The CDR3 loop spans 14 amino acids. Stability of Graves' hyperthyroidism was defined as absent ophthalmopathy progression within 18 months. Every diagnosis used clinical symptoms, serum thyroxine and TRAb, thyroid ultrasound and orbital computed tomography. What was amplified from RNA transcripts were TCR beta CDR3 regions. A first-round RT-PCR of the TCR CDR3 used the HTBI primer set. TCRdb passed the multiplex PCR reads through MiXCR, listing each CDR3 protein once. Of 450,000 to 700,000 distinct CDR3 sequences listed, around 46% are singletons. The data originate from a study of T cells in Graves' hyperthyroidism and ophthalmopathy. The study, taken as a whole, reports: Ophthalmopathy stood apart from stable hyperthyroidism in a 13 V-J model. Among clonotypes expanded in thyroid above 0.001, most were also found in blood.

This clonotype originated in a woman aged 18-30 years with Graves' hyperthyroidism. The sample consisted of peripheral blood or thyroid tissue (not recorded which). The chain carries TRBV20-1 and TRBJ2-5; TRBD2 aligns across 10 bases. The CDR3 loop reads CSASSASGSQTQYF. CDR3 coding DNA: TGCAGTGCCAGCAGTGCTAGCGGGAGTCAGACCCAGTACTTC.